This T cell receptor (beta chain) was observed in a study of T cell responses to AZD1222 COVID-19 vaccine. Study-level points and caveats: Close to half of spike-specific TCRs reportedly recognize unmutated variant regions.

The repertoire was sequenced with immunoSEQ multiplex PCR; TCRdb's copy has only in-frame clones and lacks some. The table has 130,000 to 150,000 clones, around 90% seen once. Trimming stripped 7 bases from V and 7 bases from J, with 16 bases between. The CDR3 extends over 13 amino acids. Germline-derived CDR1 and CDR2 are MNHNY and SVGAGI (reference sequence). On this clone itself: Its antigen is not identified.

The chain joins TRBV6-6 to TRBJ1-2; no firm D call. Sequencing was performed on peripheral blood, taken 28 days after the second dose of the MenACWY control vaccine. The source of this sequence is an adult who received the MenACWY meningococcal vaccine as a control. The CDR3 region is CASTRTGLGGYTF. The CDR3 bases are TGTGCCAGCACTCGCACGGGGTTAGGTGGCTACACCTTC.